The subject of this entry is one TCR beta chain. Produced via immunoSEQ multiplex PCR; TCRdb's table is partial and in-frame only. The repertoire consists of tens of thousands of clones, with 84% occurring once and the leading ten covering 8% to 10%. This sample is drawn from a study of PD-L1 blockade in urothelial cancer. Study as a whole: In 2014 therapy began: atezolizumab 1,200 mg intravenously every 3 weeks. Peripheral blood specimens exhibited a median yield of 141,255 T cells. Researchers looked at the blood 3 weeks (second dose) and 6 weeks after treatment began.

Peripheral blood mononuclear cells were collected from every patient before and during treatment, yielding between 1 and 8 samples per patient. This CDR3 region has 14 residues. Trimming shortened V by 5 bases and J by 8 bases, and 15 bases separated the two germline ends. Germline CDR1 SGHVS, CDR2 FNYEAQ. The material was PBMCs, obtained around atezolizumab (anti-PD-L1) treatment. The chain joins TRBV7-6 to TRBJ1-4; maybe TRBD1 (5 bases). The TCR comes from a man between 65 and 85 years old with urothelial cancer. The CDR3 spells CASSPGWGVEKLFF. CDR3 coding DNA: TGTGCCAGCAGCCCAGGGTGGGGCGTCGAAAAACTGTTTTTT.